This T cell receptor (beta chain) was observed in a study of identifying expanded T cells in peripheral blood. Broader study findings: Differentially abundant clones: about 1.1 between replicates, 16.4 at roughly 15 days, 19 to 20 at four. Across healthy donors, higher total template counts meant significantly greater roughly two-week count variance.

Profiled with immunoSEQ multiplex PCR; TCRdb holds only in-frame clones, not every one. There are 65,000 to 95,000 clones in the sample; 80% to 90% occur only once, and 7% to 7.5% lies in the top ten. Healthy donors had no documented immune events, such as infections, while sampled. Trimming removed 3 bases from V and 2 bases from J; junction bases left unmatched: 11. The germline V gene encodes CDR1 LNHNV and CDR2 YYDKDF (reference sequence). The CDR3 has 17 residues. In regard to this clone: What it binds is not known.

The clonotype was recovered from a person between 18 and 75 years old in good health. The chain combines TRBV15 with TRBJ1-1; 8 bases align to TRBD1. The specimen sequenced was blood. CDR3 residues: CATSSYGQGTGNTEAFF. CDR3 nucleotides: TGTGCCACCAGCAGTTACGGACAGGGTACTGGTAACACTGAAGCTTTCTTT.